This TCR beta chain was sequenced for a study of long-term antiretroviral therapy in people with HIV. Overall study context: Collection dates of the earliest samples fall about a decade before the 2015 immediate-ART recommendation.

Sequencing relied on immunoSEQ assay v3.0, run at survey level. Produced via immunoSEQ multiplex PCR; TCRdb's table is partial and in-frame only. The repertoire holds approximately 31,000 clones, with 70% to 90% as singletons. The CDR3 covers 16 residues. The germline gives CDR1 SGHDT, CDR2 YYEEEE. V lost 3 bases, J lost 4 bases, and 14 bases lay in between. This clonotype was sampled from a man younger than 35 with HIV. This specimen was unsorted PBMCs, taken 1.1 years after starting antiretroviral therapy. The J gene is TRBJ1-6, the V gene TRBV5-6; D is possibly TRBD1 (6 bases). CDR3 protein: CASSSTYTGYNSPLHF. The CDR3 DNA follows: TGTGCCAGCAGCTCCACCTATACAGGGTATAATTCACCCCTCCACTTT.